The T cell receptor beta chain described here comes from a study of T cells after yellow fever vaccination. The germline V and J ends were trimmed by 5 bases and 5 bases, with 12 bases remaining between them. The CDR3 sequence is 13 residues long. Germline assignment: CDR1 MDHEN and CDR2 SYDVKM. This clonotype came up a few times. TCRdb ran MiXCR on the 5' RACE reads and lists one entry per CDR3 protein. The sample consists of hundreds of thousands of distinct CDR3 sequences, about a fifth of them appearing once. This clonotype was sampled from a man aged 18 to 30 who received the YFV17D yellow fever vaccine. The material was PBMCs, obtained approximately 22 days after the first yellow fever vaccination. The gene calls are TRBV28 and TRBJ2-5; D remains ambiguous. CDR3 sequence reads: CASSPKRKETQYF. Here the CDR3 DNA reads TGTGCCAGCAGTCCAAAAAGGAAGGAGACCCAGTACTTC.